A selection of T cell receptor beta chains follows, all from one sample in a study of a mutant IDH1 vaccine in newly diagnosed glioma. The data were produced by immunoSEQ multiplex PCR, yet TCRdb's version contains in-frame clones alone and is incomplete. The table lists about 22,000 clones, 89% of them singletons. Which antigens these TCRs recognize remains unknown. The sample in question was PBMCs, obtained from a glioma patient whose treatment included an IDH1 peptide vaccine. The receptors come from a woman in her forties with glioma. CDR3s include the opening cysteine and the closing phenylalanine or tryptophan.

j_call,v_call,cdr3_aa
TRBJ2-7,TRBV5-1,CASSLVETGGIYEQYF
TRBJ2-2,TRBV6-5,CASTFGGELFF
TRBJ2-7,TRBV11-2,CASSLGRVAGAYEQYF
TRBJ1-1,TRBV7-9,CASRWGGMGARDTEAFF
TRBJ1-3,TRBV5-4,CASSLEPGGNTIYF
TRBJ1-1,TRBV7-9,CASIPPVSGTEAFF
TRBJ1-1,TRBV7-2,CASSFEINTEAFF
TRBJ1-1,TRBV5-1,CASSLAQENTEAFF
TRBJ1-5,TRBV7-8,CASSQDRYQPQHF
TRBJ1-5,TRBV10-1,CASSESGGEPQHF
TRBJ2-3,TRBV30,CAWRAGGAPPDTQYF
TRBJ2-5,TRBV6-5,CASSYGETQYF
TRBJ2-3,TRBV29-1,CSVLADLIRADTQYF
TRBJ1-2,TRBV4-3,CASSQLTGNYGYTF
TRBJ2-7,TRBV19,CASSIVPPDRTYEQYF
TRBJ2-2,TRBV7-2,CASSLGDRDTGELFF
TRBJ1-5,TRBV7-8,CASSLQGVQPQHF
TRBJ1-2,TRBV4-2,CASSPLVGEVGYTF
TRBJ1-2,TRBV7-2,CASSPPSGLTYGYTF
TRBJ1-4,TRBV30,CAWNQHHRDRGFGKLFF
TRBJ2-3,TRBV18,CASSPGRGNTDTQYF
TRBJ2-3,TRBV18,CASSEGTGMDTQYF
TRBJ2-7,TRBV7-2,CASSRDGGGNSYEQYF
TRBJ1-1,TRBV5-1,CASSFELFGTEAFF
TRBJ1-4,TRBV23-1,CASIRRNNEKLFF
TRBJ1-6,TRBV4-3,CASSRALSSEGPNSPLHF
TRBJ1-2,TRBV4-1,CASSQRTGGYTF
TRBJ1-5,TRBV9,CASSAEKGPQHF
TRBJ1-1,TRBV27,CASSTGMRGTEAFF
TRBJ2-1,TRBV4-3,CASSQGVLLGSEQFF
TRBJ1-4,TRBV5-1,CASSLGVTRRGQKLFF
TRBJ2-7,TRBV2,CASSEEGTGRGEQYF
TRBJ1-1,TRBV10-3,CAISGRANTEAFF
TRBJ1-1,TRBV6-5,CASTTTGWGNTEAFF
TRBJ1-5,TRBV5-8,CASSFQGGQPQHF
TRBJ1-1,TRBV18,CASSPETSGTEAFF
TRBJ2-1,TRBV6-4,CASSDGTSVYNEQFF
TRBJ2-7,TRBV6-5,CASSPGTGYHEQYF
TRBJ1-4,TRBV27,CASSLYSGAANEKLFF
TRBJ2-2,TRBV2,CASSKEGQVTTGELFF
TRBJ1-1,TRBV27,CASSPRPRVYTEAFF
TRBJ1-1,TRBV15,CATSRDNRVNTEAFF
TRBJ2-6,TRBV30,CAWSRDSGANVLTF
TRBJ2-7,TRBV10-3,CAISVQGRRNYEQYF
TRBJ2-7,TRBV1,CTSSQPLYF
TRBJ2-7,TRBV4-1,CASSQDPGRSYEQYF
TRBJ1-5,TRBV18,CASSQGSNQPQHF
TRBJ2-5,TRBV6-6,CASSDLVQETQYF
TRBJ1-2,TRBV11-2,CASSRDSNYGYTF
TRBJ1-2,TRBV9,CASSVTGAGSPYGYTF
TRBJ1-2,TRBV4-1,CASSQNTEYGYTF
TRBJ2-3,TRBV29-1,CSVAVPGQGHTQYF
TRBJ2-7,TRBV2,CASRQGWPYEQYF
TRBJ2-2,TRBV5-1,CASSLFRTVTGELFF
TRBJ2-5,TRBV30,CAWARDRGGETQYF
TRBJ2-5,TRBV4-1,CASSQDSLAGGQETQYF
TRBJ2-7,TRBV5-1,CASSLGGLGVGYEQYF
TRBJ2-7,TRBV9,CASSTQTGYYEQYF
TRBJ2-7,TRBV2,CASSEGQGMIYEQYF